This passage covers 27 T cell receptor beta chains from one sample sequenced in a study of shared clonotypes between healthy human individuals. TCRdb's table, derived via immunoSEQ multiplex PCR, lists solely in-frame clones and lacks some. The sample contains 2,500,000 or so clones, 85% to 95% of which appear only once. The sequenced sample was naive CD4+ T cells from PBMCs. Subset noted: CD45RA+ positively selected. These TCRs come from a man aged 18 to 30 in good health. Some clones in this sample may be carry-over from other donors' samples.

This chain uses TRBV6-1 with TRBJ2-1, with D tentatively TRBD2 (6 bases). Germline CDR1 is MNHNS and CDR2 is SASEGT. The CDR3 contains 13 residues. V lost 6 bases, J lost 7 bases, and 13 bases lay in between. CDR3 sequence reads: CASSLGGRNEQFF. CDR3 in DNA: TGTGCCAGCAGCCTCGGAGGGCGGAATGAGCAGTTCTTC.

This clone was observed a single time. The chain couples TRBV15 to TRBJ2-3; 12 bases align to TRBD2. Germline values: CDR1 LNHNV, CDR2 YYDKDF (reference sequence). The CDR3 is 16 residues long. V was clipped by 3 bases and J by 1 base; unmatched bases: 2. CDR3 in amino acids: CATSSWTSGGTDTQYF. The CDR3 DNA sequence: TGTGCCACCAGCAGTTGGACTAGCGGGGGCACAGATACGCAGTATTTT.

V gene TRBV4-1 combines with J gene TRBJ1-6; D remains ambiguous. V was clipped by 1 base and J by 7 bases, with 11 bases between them. The CDR3 extends over 15 amino acids. Looked up from germline, CDR1 is MGHRA and CDR2 is YSYEKL. As DNA, the CDR3 is TGCGCCAGCAGCCAAGTTCGAGCCCTCAATTCACCCCTCCACTTT. This sequence encodes CASSQVRALNSPLHF.

The chain employs TRBV30 and TRBJ2-7; 10 bases are shared with TRBD1. Germline values: CDR1 GTSNPN, CDR2 SVGIG (reference sequence). This CDR3 contains 12 residues. V lost 5 bases and J lost 6; bases outside the gene matches: 4. The CDR3 here is CAWGTGDLEQYF. CDR3 sequence (DNA): TGTGCCTGGGGGACAGGGGATCTCGAGCAGTACTTC.

The chain links TRBV6-5 to TRBJ2-2; 7 nucleotides line up with TRBD1. V lost 5 bases to trimming and J lost 9 bases; unmatched junction nucleotides: 12. CDR1 MNHEY and CDR2 SVGAGI come from the germline V gene. The length of the CDR3 is 15 residues. DNA for the CDR3: TGTGCCAGCAGTCCAACCTCGACAGGGAAGTGGGAGCTGTTTTTT. It encodes CASSPTSTGKWELFF.

The V call is TRBV6-6, the J call TRBJ2-1; 9 bases are a match to TRBD1. This CDR3 comprises 15 residues. V was clipped by 0 bases and J by 7 bases; unmatched bases: 4. Per the germline V gene, CDR1 is MNHNY and CDR2 is SVGAGI (reference sequence). CDR3 nucleotides: TGTGCCAGCAGTTACTCTGGGACAGGGAAAAATGAGCAGTTCTTC. Translated: CASSYSGTGKNEQFF.

The V and J genes are TRBV4-2 and TRBJ2-3; D unclear. Germline loops: CDR1 LGHNA, CDR2 YNFKEQ. The CDR3 is 15 residues long. Trimming stripped 2 bases from V and 4 bases from J, with 13 bases between. The CDR3 bases are TGTGCCAGCAGCCAATACGTCCTGAAGGCAGATACGCAGTATTTT. Amino acid sequence: CASSQYVLKADTQYF.

This clone was recorded once. In DNA, the CDR3 is TGTGCCAGCAGCTTGTTTATGGACTATGGCTACACCTTC. Amino acid sequence: CASSLFMDYGYTF. This chain joins TRBV7-9 and TRBJ1-2; D ambiguous. Germline CDR1 SEHNR, CDR2 FQNEAQ (reference sequence). CDR3 length: 13 amino acids. Between the trimmed V and J ends, which lost 3 bases and 3 bases, there was a span of 8 bases.

The genes are TRBV28 and TRBJ2-1; 11 positions match TRBD2. In germline, CDR1 is MDHEN, CDR2 SYDVKM. CDR3 length equals 18 residues. Trimming cost V 2 bases and J 4 bases; bases outside gene matches: 10. The CDR3 loop reads CASSLKGSGGGRYNEQFF. In nucleotides, the CDR3 is TGTGCCAGCAGTTTAAAGGGTAGCGGGGGGGGTAGGTACAATGAGCAGTTCTTC.

The rearrangement links TRBV28 to TRBJ2-6; no clear D gene. V was pared by 6 bases and J by 0 bases, with 21 bases between. The CDR3 extends over 19 amino acids. Per the germline V gene, CDR1 is MDHEN and CDR2 is SYDVKM. The CDR3: CASSLFRPRKSSGANVLTF. The CDR3 DNA is TGTGCCAGCAGCCTCTTCCGGCCGCGGAAGAGCTCTGGGGCCAACGTCCTGACTTTC.

The chain has TRBV7-2 and TRBJ2-7; D might be TRBD1 (5 bases). Trimming stripped 0 bases from V and 4 bases from J, with 10 bases between. This CDR3 has 14 residues. Germline CDR1 and CDR2: SGHTA and FQGNSA. CDR3 protein: CASSLAGAPYEQYF. The CDR3 DNA follows: TGTGCCAGCAGCTTAGCTGGGGCGCCTTACGAGCAGTACTTC.

This clone appeared once. This same CDR3 is encoded by further DNA sequences in the sample. The rearrangement joins TRBV11-2 to TRBJ2-7; the D is unclear. This CDR3 has 12 amino acids. The V gene lost 2 bases and the J gene lost 4 bases, with 6 bases spanning the gap. The germline V gene has CDR1 SGHAT and CDR2 FQNNGV. The CDR3 sequence is CASSLLGYEQYF. The CDR3 region has the DNA TGTGCCAGCAGCTTACTCGGTTACGAGCAGTACTTC.

The J gene is TRBJ2-5, the V gene TRBV7-2; TRBD1 is a possible D gene (5 bases). The ends were cut back, 1 base at V and 9 bases at J, with 15 bases in the middle. Germline V gene data show CDR1 as SGHTA and CDR2 as FQGNSA. The CDR3 is made up of 14 amino acids. DNA of the CDR3: TGTGCCAGCAGCTTAGAGCCCCAAGTAGGGGCCCAGTACTTC. As protein: CASSLEPQVGAQYF.

The chain employs TRBV5-1 and TRBJ2-1; D not resolved. The germline gives CDR1 SGHRS, CDR2 YFSETQ. V lost 4 bases and J 0 bases, leaving 11 bases between the germline ends. The CDR3 is 15 amino acids. The CDR3, as DNA: TGCGCCAGCAGCGTCTCGGTAGGCTCCTACAATGAGCAGTTCTTC. This gives the protein CASSVSVGSYNEQFF.

The V call is TRBV4-2, the J call TRBJ2-5; 14 positions match TRBD2. V shed 3 bases, J shed 2 bases, and the junction held 8 bases outside the gene matches. Germline CDR1 is LGHNA and CDR2 is YNFKEQ. The CDR3 sequence is 18 residues long. The CDR3 reads CASSQRLAGGGIQETQYF. The CDR3 coding sequence is TGTGCCAGCAGCCAGAGACTAGCGGGAGGGGGTATTCAAGAGACCCAGTACTTC.

In this sample, this clone turned up once. The chain uses TRBV28 and TRBJ2-3, with D perhaps TRBD1 or TRBD2 (6 bases each). Germline assignment: CDR1 MDHEN and CDR2 SYDVKM. V lost 2 bases and J 3 bases, leaving 15 bases between the germline ends. The CDR3 covers 16 residues. In DNA form, the CDR3 reads TGTGCCAGCAGTTTAACATGGGGGGCGTTTACAGATACGCAGTATTTT. Protein: CASSLTWGAFTDTQYF.

The chain recombines TRBV5-1 with TRBJ1-2; D perhaps matches TRBD1 (6 bases). The CDR3 totals 13 residues. The germline CDR1 and CDR2 sequences are SGHRS and YFSETQ. The V and J ends lost 2 bases and 3 bases respectively, with 8 bases between them. CDR3 region: CASSFSGDYGYTF. CDR3 DNA sequence: TGCGCCAGCAGCTTCTCAGGGGACTATGGCTACACCTTC.

The rearrangement joins TRBV5-1 to TRBJ1-2; D may be TRBD1 (6 bases). Germline V lookup: CDR1 SGHRS, CDR2 YFSETQ. The CDR3 length is 11 residues. V lost 6 bases to trimming and J lost 10 bases, with 13 bases between them. CDR3 protein: CASTEGVDYTF. CDR3 DNA: TGCGCCAGCACTGAGGGGGTAGACTACACCTTC.

The V and J genes are TRBV6-1 and TRBJ2-7; 12 positions match TRBD1. The V gene end was trimmed by 4 bases and the J gene end by 5 bases; junction bases not matched to a gene: 15. This CDR3 has 18 residues. CDR1 is MNHNS and CDR2 is SASEGT in the germline V gene. CDR3 amino acids: CASSGPSRPGQGAHEQYF. CDR3 nucleotide sequence: TGTGCCAGCAGTGGCCCCTCCCGACCGGGACAGGGGGCCCACGAGCAGTACTTC.

This clone has a single count. The chain joins TRBV28 to TRBJ2-5; D ambiguous. The closer fit of TRBJ2-7 to the DNA end suggests the J call may be wrong. This CDR3 is built from 14 residues. Per germline, CDR1 MDHEN and CDR2 SYDVKM. CDR3 amino acids: CASSSGYFSYEQYF. The DNA of the CDR3 is TGTGCCAGCAGTTCCGGCTACTTCAGCTACGAGCAGTACTTC.

This rearrangement joins TRBV2 to TRBJ2-7; 7 bases map to TRBD2. Germline CDR1 and CDR2: SNHLY and FYNNEI. The V segment lost 6 bases and the J segment 0 bases; nucleotides outside the gene matches: 2. This CDR3 region has 13 residues. In DNA form, the CDR3 reads TGTGCCAGCAGACTAGCGTCCTCCTACGAGCAGTACTTC. As protein: CASRLASSYEQYF.

This chain joins TRBV9 and TRBJ1-1; a possible D gene is TRBD1 (5 bases). Looked up from germline, CDR1 is SGDLS and CDR2 is YYNGEE. There are 13 residues in the CDR3. V was shortened by 0 bases and J by 8 bases, with 11 bases between the two germline ends. CDR3: CASSVVGEFEAFF. As DNA, the CDR3 is TGTGCCAGCAGCGTAGTGGGGGAATTCGAAGCTTTCTTT.

In DNA form, the CDR3 reads TGTGCCAGCAGCCTTACCGCCCTGAGGGTAGAGACCCAGTACTTC. The encoded protein is CASSLTALRVETQYF. The V gene is TRBV7-9, the J gene TRBJ2-5; D possibly corresponds to TRBD2 (5 bases). This CDR3 has 15 residues. Germline V gives CDR1 SEHNR, CDR2 FQNEAQ (reference sequence). Trimming cost V 5 bases and J 4 bases, with 17 bases left between them.

Notes on this clone: The junction differs from germline at one of its ends, possibly a read error. The chain links TRBV6-5 to TRBJ1-2; 10 bases map to TRBD1. Germline V gives CDR1 MNHEY, CDR2 SVGAGI. This CDR3 comprises 11 residues. The CDR3 DNA reads as TGTGCCAGCAGCACGGGACAGGGGATGATCTTC. Amino acid sequence: CASSTGQGMIF.

J is TRBJ2-7 and V is TRBV4-3; D call uncertain. Germline-derived CDR1 and CDR2 are LGHNA and YSLEER. This CDR3 is built from 15 residues. V shed 3 bases and J shed 2 bases, with 14 bases lying between them. The CDR3 reads CASSQVWAATYEQYF. In DNA form, the CDR3 reads TGCGCCAGCAGCCAGGTTTGGGCGGCTACCTACGAGCAGTACTTC.

The CDR3 DNA is TGCGCCAGCAGCGCAAGACAGGGTAGTCAGATGATGGATACTGAAGCTTTCTTT. Translated: CASSARQGSQMMDTEAFF. The chain joins TRBV5-1 to TRBJ1-1; TRBD1 agrees at 7 bases. After removal of 4 bases from V and 5 bases from J, the junction contained 20 bases not matched to a gene. The CDR3 has 18 amino acids. CDR1 SGHRS and CDR2 YFSETQ come from the germline V gene.

The V gene is TRBV19, the J gene TRBJ2-2; 15 bases are shared with TRBD2. Looked up from germline, CDR1 is LNHDA and CDR2 is SQIVND (reference sequence). The CDR3 is 19 residues long. V trimming: 6 bases; J trimming: 1 base; junction bases outside the gene matches: 9. The CDR3 DNA sequence: TGTGCCAGTAGCCTAGGACTAGCGGGAGGGCCCAGGAACACCGGGGAGCTGTTTTTT. Protein product: CASSLGLAGGPRNTGELFF.